The rows below give T cell receptor beta chains drawn from one sample of a study of shared clonotypes between healthy human individuals. Repertoires were generated with immunoSEQ multiplex PCR, while TCRdb's copy carries only in-frame clones and drops some. Of under 850,000 clones in the sample, 72% are singletons; the top ten hold approximately 1.8%. The specimen sequenced was memory CD4+ T cells sorted from blood. The receptors were sampled from a woman between 25 and 40 years old in good health. Both conserved end residues are part of each CDR3. The order of the fields is D gene, V gene, clone size, J gene, CDR3 DNA, CDR3 protein. A D gene is named only where the DNA matches it firmly. Some rows have no size entry. The others give once, few or many, or a class for an expanded clone.

>.|TRBV10-3|.|TRBJ1-5
TGTGCCATCAGTGCCGATTATAGCAATCAGCCCCAGCATTTT
CAISADYSNQPQHF
>TRBD1|TRBV7-3|.|TRBJ2-7
TGTGCCAGCAGCCGGGACAGGGGCGACGAGCAGTACTTC
CASSRDRGDEQYF
>.|TRBV27|many|TRBJ1-2
TGTGCCAGCAGTCCGACATCCGCGGGGATCTATGGCTACACCTTC
CASSPTSAGIYGYTF
>.|TRBV2|.|TRBJ1-5
TGTGCCAGCAAACGGGACCAATATAGCAATCAGCCCCAGCATTTT
CASKRDQYSNQPQHF
>TRBD1|TRBV19|.|TRBJ1-1
TGTGCCAGTAAACCTCGGAGCGGGGACAGGAACACTGAAGCTTTCTTT
CASKPRSGDRNTEAFF
>TRBD1|TRBV18|.|TRBJ1-1
TGTGCCAGCTCACCAGAACAGGGGGCCTTGAGCACTGAAGCTTTCTTT
CASSPEQGALSTEAFF
>TRBD2|TRBV4-1|.|TRBJ2-7
TGCGCCAGCAGCCCCACCGGACTAGCCCTCTACGAGCAGTACTTC
CASSPTGLALYEQYF
>.|TRBV27|few|TRBJ1-5
TGTGCCAGCAGGAGCCTTCAGGGCAATCAGCCCCAGCATTTT
CASRSLQGNQPQHF
>TRBD2|TRBV29-1|.|TRBJ2-7
TGCAGCGTTGAAGATAATCGGGGGGGAAACGAGCAGTACTTC
CSVEDNRGGNEQYF
>.|TRBV7-9|.|TRBJ2-1
TGTGCCAGCAGCTTAGGAGCGGTCAGGGTCAATGAGCAGTTCTTC
CASSLGAVRVNEQFF
>.|TRBV6-6|once|TRBJ1-5
TGTGCCAGCAGTGCCCCGGGAAGCAATCAGCCCCAGCATTTT
CASSAPGSNQPQHF
>.|TRBV4-1|.|TRBJ2-7
TGCGCCAGCAGCCAACTCTACGGACTAATAAGCTCCTACGAGCAGTACTTC
CASSQLYGLISSYEQYF
>.|TRBV2|few|TRBJ1-2
TGTGCCAGCACCTTCGGCCAGGGGATTAACTATGGCTACACCTTC
CASTFGQGINYGYTF
>TRBD2|TRBV23-1|.|TRBJ2-6
TGCGCCAGCAGGCCCGTCGGGGGGGACTCTGGGGCCAACGTCCTGACTTTC
CASRPVGGDSGANVLTF
>.|TRBV2|.|TRBJ2-1
TGTGCCAGCAGTCGAGGGGGAAGCTCCTACAATGAGCAGTTCTTC
CASSRGGSSYNEQFF
>TRBD2|TRBV9|.|TRBJ2-3
TGTGCCAGCAGCGTAGGCCTAGCGGGAGGGCAAGATACGCAGTATTTT
CASSVGLAGGQDTQYF